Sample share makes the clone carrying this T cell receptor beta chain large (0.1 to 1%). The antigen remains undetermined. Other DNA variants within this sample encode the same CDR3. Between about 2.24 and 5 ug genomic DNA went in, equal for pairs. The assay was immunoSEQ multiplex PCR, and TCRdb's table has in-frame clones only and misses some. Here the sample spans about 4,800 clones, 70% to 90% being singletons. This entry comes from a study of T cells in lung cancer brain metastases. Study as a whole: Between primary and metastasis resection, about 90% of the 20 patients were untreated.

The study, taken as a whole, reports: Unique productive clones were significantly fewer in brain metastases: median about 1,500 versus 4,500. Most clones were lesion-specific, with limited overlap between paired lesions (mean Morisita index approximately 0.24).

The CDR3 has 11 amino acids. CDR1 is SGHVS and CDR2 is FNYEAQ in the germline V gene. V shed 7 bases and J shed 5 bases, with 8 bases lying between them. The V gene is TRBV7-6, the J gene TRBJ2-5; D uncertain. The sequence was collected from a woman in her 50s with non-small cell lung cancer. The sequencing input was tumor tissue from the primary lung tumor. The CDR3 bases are TGTGCCAGCAAGACGCAGGAGACCCAGTACTTC. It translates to CASKTQETQYF.